The source of this T cell receptor beta chain is a study of post-analysis software for immune sequencing data. Study-wide results and caveats: Strong co-clustering by F measure was evident for samples that had been prepared in the same batch. Five or six TRBV segments, TRBV5-6, TRBV5-1 and TRBV20-1 among them, were found more frequent in patients than controls.

As for this clonotype: Its antigen is still unknown. This may come from a read error, since a much larger clone is one base off.

TCR beta libraries were prepared from cDNA with unique molecular identifiers. One entry per CDR3 protein results from TCRdb running MiXCR on the PCR reads. The data contain more than 500,000 distinct CDR3 sequences, 34% of them singletons. This CDR3 has 17 amino acids. With 6 bases clipped from V and 4 bases from J, the junction kept 12 bases outside the gene matches. The specimen sequenced was blood. The receptor was isolated from a girl aged 2 to 17 with multiple sclerosis. V and J are TRBV12-3 or TRBV12-4 and TRBJ2-1; TRBD2 matches 10 bases. CDR3 sequence (DNA): TGTGCCAGCAGCCAGCAGATGACGGGACTAGCGTACAATGAGCAGTTCTTC. Residues: CASSQQMTGLAYNEQFF.